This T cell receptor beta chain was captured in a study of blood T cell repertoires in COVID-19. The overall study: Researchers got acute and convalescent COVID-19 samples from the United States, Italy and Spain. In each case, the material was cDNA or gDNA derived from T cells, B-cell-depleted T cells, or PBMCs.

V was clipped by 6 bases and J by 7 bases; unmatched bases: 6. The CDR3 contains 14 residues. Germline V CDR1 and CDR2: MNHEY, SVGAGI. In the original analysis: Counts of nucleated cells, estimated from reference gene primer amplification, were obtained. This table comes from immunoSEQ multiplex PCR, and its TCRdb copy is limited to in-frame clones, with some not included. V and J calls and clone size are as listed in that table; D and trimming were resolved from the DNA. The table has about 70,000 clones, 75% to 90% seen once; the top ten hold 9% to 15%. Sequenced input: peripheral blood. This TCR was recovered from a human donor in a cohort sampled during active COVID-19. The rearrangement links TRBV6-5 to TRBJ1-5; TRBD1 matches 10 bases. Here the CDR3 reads CASSGQGGNQPQHF. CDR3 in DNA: TGTGCCAGCAGCGGACAGGGGGGAAACCAGCCCCAGCATTTT.